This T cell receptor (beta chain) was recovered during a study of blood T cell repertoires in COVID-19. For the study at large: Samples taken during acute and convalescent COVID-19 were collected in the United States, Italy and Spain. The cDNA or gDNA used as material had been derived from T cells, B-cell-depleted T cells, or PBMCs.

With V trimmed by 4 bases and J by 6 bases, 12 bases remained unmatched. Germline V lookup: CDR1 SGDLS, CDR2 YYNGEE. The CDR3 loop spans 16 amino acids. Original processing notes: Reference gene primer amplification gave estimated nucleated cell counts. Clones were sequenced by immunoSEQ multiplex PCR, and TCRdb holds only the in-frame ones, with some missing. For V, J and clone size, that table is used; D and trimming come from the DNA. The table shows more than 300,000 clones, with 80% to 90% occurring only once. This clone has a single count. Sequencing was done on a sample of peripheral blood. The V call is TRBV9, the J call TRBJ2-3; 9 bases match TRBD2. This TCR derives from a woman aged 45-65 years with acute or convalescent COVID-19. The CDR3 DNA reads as TGTGCCAGCAGCCCTGGTGTGGCGGGGGGGCAGGATACGCAGTATTTT. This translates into CASSPGVAGGQDTQYF.